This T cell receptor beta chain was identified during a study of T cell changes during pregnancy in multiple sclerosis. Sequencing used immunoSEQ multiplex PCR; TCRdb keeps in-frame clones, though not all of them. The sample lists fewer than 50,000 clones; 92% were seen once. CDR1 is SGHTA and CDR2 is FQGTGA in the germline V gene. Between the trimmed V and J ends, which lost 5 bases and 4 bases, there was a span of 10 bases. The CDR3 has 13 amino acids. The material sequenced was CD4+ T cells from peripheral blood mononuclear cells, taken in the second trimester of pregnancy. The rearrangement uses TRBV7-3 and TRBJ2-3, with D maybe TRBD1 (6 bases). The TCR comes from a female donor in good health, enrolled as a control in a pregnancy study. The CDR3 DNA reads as TGTGCCAGCAGCCAACAGGGTGCAGATACGCAGTATTTT. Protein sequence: CASSQQGADTQYF.